This T cell receptor (beta chain) was recorded in a study of T cells in tuberculosis. Study-level results: Active tuberculosis alpha repertoires lay closer to GMM-specific TCRs than controls'.

Libraries were prepared by immunoSEQ multiplex PCR; TCRdb keeps only in-frame clonotypes and omits some of them. Among over 30,000 clones listed, roughly 93% were seen once. About this clone: Its antigen is undetermined.

Time point denoted: new active TB diagnosis, blood taken before or within 7 days of starting treatment. This CDR3 has 14 residues. CDR1 and CDR2 (germline): MNHEY, SVGAGI. With V trimmed by 3 bases and J by 4 bases, 2 bases remained unmatched. This specimen was PBMCs, taken at tuberculosis diagnosis. This TCR was sampled from an adult with tuberculosis. This sequence joins TRBV6-5 and TRBJ2-3; 9 bases are a match to TRBD2. The CDR3 nucleotides are TGTGCCAGCAGTTATCGGACTAGCGCAGATACGCAGTATTTT. This encodes CASSYRTSADTQYF.